Reported below is one T cell receptor beta chain. The antigen remains undetermined. The CDR3 is made up of 13 amino acids. Germline V gene sequence: CDR1 DFQATT, CDR2 SNEGSKA (reference sequence). V was pared by 5 bases and J by 7 bases, with 7 bases of the junction left unmatched. It was with random hexamers that roughly 0.45 to 1 ug RNA was reverse transcribed. Amplification of TCR beta CDR3 spanned 54 Vbeta and 13 Jbeta via immunoSEQ multiplex PCR. MiXCR was run by TCRdb on the immunoSEQ multiplex PCR reads, yielding one entry per CDR3 protein. The table includes more than 70,000 distinct CDR3 sequences, approximately 93% detected once. These data come from a study of CD8 T cells in Susac syndrome. In blood CD8+ and CD4+ T cells, TCR beta underwent sequencing. Findings and limits, study-wide: The study found that Susac CD8+ clonal expansion peaked in TEMRA cells and active patients. Sixteen Susac-specific public clones were found in total CD8+ repertoires and several in CD8+ TEMRA repertoires.

The TCR sequence derives from a human donor with Susac syndrome. What was sequenced was CD8+ T cells from PBMCs. The chain carries TRBV20-1 and TRBJ2-2, with TRBD1 matching 7 bases. This CDR3 reads CSALTGLIGELFF. The DNA for the CDR3 is TGCAGTGCTCTGACAGGGTTGATCGGGGAGCTGTTTTTT.